The 8 T cell receptor beta chains below come from one sample, sequenced in a study of T cell repertoires in cytomegalovirus infection. TCRdb re-analysed the reads in MiXCR, keeping a single row per CDR3 protein. Of fewer than 900,000 distinct CDR3 sequences listed, approximately 32% are singletons. Their target antigens are unknown. The source was cultured CD8+ T cells from PBMCs, collected from culture after CMV antigen stimulation. Source of these receptors: a human donor in good health (CMV status not recorded). Some clones in this sample may be carry-over from other donors' samples.

The CDR3 protein is CATSPREVAYEQYF. For the CDR3, the DNA is TGTGCCACCAGCCCCCGGGAGGTCGCCTACGAGCAGTACTTC. J is TRBJ2-7 and V is TRBV15; 7 nucleotides agree with TRBD2. The CDR3 sequence is 14 residues long. Per germline, CDR1 LNHNV and CDR2 YYDKDF (reference sequence). Trimming took 5 bases from V and 2 from J; bases not matched to a gene: 6.

The V and J genes are TRBV6-6 and TRBJ2-3; 10 positions agree with TRBD2. This CDR3 has 17 amino acids. CDR1 and CDR2 from the germline V gene are MNHNY and SVGAGI (reference sequence). The junction had 7 bases not matched to a gene; V was cut back by 2 bases and J by 2 bases. CDR3 coding DNA: TGTGCCAGCAGTTACCATAGGACTAGCGGATTCACAGATACGCAGTATTTT. Translating gives CASSYHRTSGFTDTQYF.

The chain recombines TRBV7-3 with TRBJ2-7; 9 bases are shared with TRBD1. CDR3 length: 16 residues. The V gene's germline CDR1 is SGHTA and CDR2 FQGTGA. Germline trimming cut 0 bases from V and 4 bases from J; bases unmatched to any gene: 7. The CDR3 region is CASSLTQDRGLYEQYF. Written as DNA, the CDR3 is TGTGCCAGCAGCTTAACTCAGGACAGGGGACTATACGAGCAGTACTTC.

This clonotype was observed a few times. The chain has TRBV11-2 and TRBJ1-1, with 10 nucleotides matching TRBD1. The CDR3 has 19 residues. V lost 5 bases and J lost 5; bases outside the gene matches: 20. CDR1 and CDR2 from the germline V gene are SGHAT and FQNNGV. CDR3 loop: CASSQWDRGGRTEGTEAFF. The CDR3 DNA sequence: TGTGCCAGCAGCCAGTGGGACAGGGGAGGAAGGACCGAGGGAACTGAAGCTTTCTTT. The whole variable domain, filled in from reference TRBV11-2 and TRBJ1-1, reads EAGVAQSPRYKIIEKRQSVAFWCNPISGHATLYWYQQILGQGPKLLIQFQNNGVVDDSQLPKDRFSAERLKGVDSTLKIQPAKLEDSAVYLCASSQWDRGGRTEGTEAFFGQGTRLTVV.

The chain employs TRBV19 and TRBJ1-2; 8 positions match TRBD1. The germline gives CDR1 LNHDA, CDR2 SQIVND (reference sequence). V was pared by 5 bases and J by 4 bases, with 9 bases of the junction left unmatched. The CDR3 extends over 15 amino acids. CDR3 nucleotides: TGTGCCAGTAGTGTCACGAGGGACAGGTCCTATGGCTACACCTTC. Translating it yields CASSVTRDRSYGYTF.

This clonotype turned up a few times. J is TRBJ2-7 and V is TRBV2; TRBD1 agrees at 10 bases. Trimming cost V 2 bases and J 3 bases; bases outside gene matches: 4. The CDR3 consists of 15 residues. CDR1 is SNHLY, CDR2 FYNNEI, per germline. The CDR3 loop is CASSEYRTGGYEQYF. The DNA for the CDR3 is TGTGCCAGCAGTGAATATAGGACAGGGGGCTACGAGCAGTACTTC.

This clonotype was counted only a few times. The chain joins TRBV6-5 to TRBJ2-1; a weak D match, TRBD1 (5 bases). V gave up 6 bases and J gave up 0 bases, with 15 bases separating them. This CDR3 contains 16 residues. CDR1 is MNHEY, CDR2 SVGAGI, per germline. CDR3 sequence: CASRRTQLSSYNEQFF. CDR3 sequence (DNA): TGTGCCAGCAGAAGGACACAATTAAGCTCCTACAATGAGCAGTTCTTC.

The chain joins TRBV23-1 to TRBJ2-7; D gene unclear. TRBV23-1 is reported as an ORF; its role is uncertain. The CDR3 extends over 11 amino acids. V shed 0 bases and J shed 5 bases, with 2 bases lying between them. The CDR3 DNA reads TGCGCCAGCAGTCAATCAAACGAGCAGTACGTC. This gives the protein CASSQSNEQYV.